The source of this TCR beta chain is a study of neurological immune-mediated disorders. TCRdb reprocessed the 5' RACE reads via MiXCR and lists one record per CDR3 protein. Among approximately 38,000 distinct CDR3 sequences listed, roughly 10% were seen once. This clonotype was seen at least ten times. Sorted libraries drew on under 1.2 million CD4+ or CD8+ T cells. J lost 5 bases, V lost 1 base, and 7 bases had no gene match. Germline assignment: CDR1 DFQATT and CDR2 SNEGSKA (reference sequence). The CDR3 spans 14 residues. The chain joins TRBV20-1 to TRBJ1-1; TRBD1 aligns across 7 bases. Sequenced sample: CD4+ T cells from blood. This clonotype originated in a young woman with HTLV-1-associated myelopathy (HAM/TSP). The CDR3 region is CSARVHRGGTEAFF. Here the CDR3 DNA reads TGCAGTGCTAGAGTCCACAGGGGTGGGACTGAAGCTTTCTTT.